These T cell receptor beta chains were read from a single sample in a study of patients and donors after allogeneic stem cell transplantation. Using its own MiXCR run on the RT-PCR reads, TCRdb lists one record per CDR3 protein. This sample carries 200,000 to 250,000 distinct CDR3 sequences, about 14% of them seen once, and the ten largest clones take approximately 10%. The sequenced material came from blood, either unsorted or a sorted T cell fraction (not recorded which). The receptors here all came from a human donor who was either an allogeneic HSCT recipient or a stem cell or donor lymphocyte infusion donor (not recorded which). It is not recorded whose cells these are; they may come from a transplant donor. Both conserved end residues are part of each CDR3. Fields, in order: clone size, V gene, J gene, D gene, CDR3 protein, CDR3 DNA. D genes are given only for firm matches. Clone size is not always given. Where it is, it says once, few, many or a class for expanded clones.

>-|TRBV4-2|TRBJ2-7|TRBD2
CASSQVAGGHKEQYF
TGTGCCAGCAGCCAAGTAGCGGGAGGGCATAAAGAGCAGTACTTC
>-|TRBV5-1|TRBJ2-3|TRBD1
CASDSGDRVKDTQYF
TGCGCCAGCGATTCGGGGGACAGGGTTAAAGATACGCAGTATTTT
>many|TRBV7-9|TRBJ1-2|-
CASSHRDGYTF
TGTGCCAGCAGCCACAGGGATGGCTACACCTTC
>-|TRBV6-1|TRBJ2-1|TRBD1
CASSTTTGGYSNEQFF
TGTGCCAGCAGTACCACAACAGGGGGTTACTCCAATGAGCAGTTCTTC
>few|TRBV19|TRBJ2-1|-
CASRHLEGGGQFGEQFF
TGTGCCAGTAGACATTTAGAGGGGGGAGGGCAATTCGGTGAGCAGTTCTTC
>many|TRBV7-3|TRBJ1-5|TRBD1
CASSLWLQGESQPQHF
TGTGCCAGCAGCTTATGGCTCCAGGGGGAAAGTCAGCCCCAGCATTTT
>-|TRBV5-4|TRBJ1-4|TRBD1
CASSLITGEKYEKLFF
TGTGCCAGCAGCCTCATTACAGGGGAAAAATATGAAAAACTGTTTTTT
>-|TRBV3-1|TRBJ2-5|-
CASRTGGRETQYF
TGTGCCAGCAGAACCGGGGGACGGGAGACCCAGTACTTC
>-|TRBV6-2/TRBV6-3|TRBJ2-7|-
CASTFTVGRNEQYF
TGTGCCAGCACCTTTACGGTAGGTCGGAACGAGCAGTACTTC
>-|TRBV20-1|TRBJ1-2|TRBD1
CSARRFGDRGTDYGYTF
TGCAGTGCTAGACGATTCGGGGACAGGGGTACCGACTATGGCTACACCTTC
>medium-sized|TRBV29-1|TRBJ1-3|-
CSVAVGGKSSGNTIYF
TGCAGCGTTGCGGTGGGGGGCAAAAGCTCTGGAAACACCATATATTTT
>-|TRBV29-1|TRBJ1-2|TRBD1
CSVEQGANYGYTF
TGCAGCGTTGAGCAGGGGGCTAACTATGGCTACACCTTC
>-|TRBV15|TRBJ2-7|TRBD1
CATSRDRGLAEQYF
TGTGCCACCAGCAGAGACAGGGGGCTGGCCGAGCAGTACTTC
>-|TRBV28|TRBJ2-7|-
CASSSPPVTSQRAYEQYF
TGTGCCAGCAGTTCCCCCCCGGTGACTAGTCAGAGGGCCTACGAGCAGTACTTC
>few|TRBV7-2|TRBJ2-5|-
CASSQDSTFQETQYF
TGTGCCAGCAGCCAGGACAGCACTTTCCAAGAGACCCAGTACTTC
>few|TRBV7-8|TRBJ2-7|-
CASSLRSGVYEQYF
TGTGCCAGCAGCCTTCGATCTGGTGTCTACGAGCAGTACTTC
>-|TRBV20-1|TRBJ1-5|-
CSAGVFRDQPQHF
TGCAGTGCAGGGGTTTTTCGCGATCAGCCCCAGCATTTT
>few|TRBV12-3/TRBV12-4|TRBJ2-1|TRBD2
CASTQLAGGFDEQFF
TGTGCCAGCACCCAACTAGCGGGAGGGTTCGATGAGCAGTTCTTC
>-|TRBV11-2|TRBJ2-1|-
CASSLEWLATNEQFF
TGTGCCAGCAGCTTAGAGTGGCTGGCTACCAATGAGCAGTTCTTC
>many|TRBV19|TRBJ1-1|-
CASSIASGVITEAFF
TGTGCCAGTAGTATAGCTTCAGGGGTTATCACTGAAGCTTTCTTT
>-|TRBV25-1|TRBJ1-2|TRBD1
CASSAGQGIYGYTF
TGTGCCAGTTCAGCGGGACAGGGGATCTATGGCTACACCTTC
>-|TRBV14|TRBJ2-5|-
CASSLRLAPPQETQYF
TGTGCCAGCAGCCTAAGGCTAGCGCCGCCCCAAGAGACCCAGTACTTC
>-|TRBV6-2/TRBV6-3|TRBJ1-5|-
CASSYSRIHQPQHF
TGTGCCAGCAGTTACTCGAGGATTCATCAGCCCCAGCATTTT
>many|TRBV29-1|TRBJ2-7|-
CSVQGRGPYEQYF
TGCAGCGTTCAAGGCAGGGGACCCTACGAGCAGTACTTC
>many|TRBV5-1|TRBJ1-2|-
CASSLSPQGGTYGYTF
TGCGCCAGCAGCTTGAGCCCACAGGGAGGTACCTATGGCTACACCTTC
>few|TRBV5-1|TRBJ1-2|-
CASSLPQAAAPSYTF
TGCGCCAGCAGCTTGCCCCAGGCGGCTGCACCCTCCTACACCTTC
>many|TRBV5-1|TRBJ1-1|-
CASSLDWGARDTEAFF
TGCGCCAGCAGCTTGGATTGGGGGGCGCGGGACACTGAAGCTTTCTTT
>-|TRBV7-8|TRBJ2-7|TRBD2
CASSPIMGLASYEQYF
TGTGCCAGCAGCCCAATTATGGGACTAGCGAGTTACGAGCAGTACTTC
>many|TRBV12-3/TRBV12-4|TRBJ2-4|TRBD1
CASRNIRKGATLAKNIQYF
TGTGCCAGCAGGAACATCAGGAAGGGGGCCACCTTAGCCAAAAACATTCAGTACTTC
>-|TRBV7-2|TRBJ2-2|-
CASSSYREAGELFF
TGTGCCAGCAGCTCCTACAGGGAAGCCGGGGAGCTGTTTTTT
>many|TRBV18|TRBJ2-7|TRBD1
CASEGAVSYEQYF
TGTGCCAGCGAGGGGGCGGTCTCCTACGAGCAGTACTTC
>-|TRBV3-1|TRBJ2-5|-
CASSQDTRLTQETQYF
TGTGCCAGCAGCCAAGATACCCGACTAACTCAAGAGACCCAGTACTTC
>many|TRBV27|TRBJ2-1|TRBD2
CASSPSSTSGLYNEQFF
TGTGCCAGCAGCCCGAGTTCGACTAGCGGACTTTACAATGAGCAGTTCTTC
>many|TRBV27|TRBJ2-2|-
CASSFRGRELFF
TGTGCCAGCAGTTTCAGGGGTCGGGAGCTGTTTTTT
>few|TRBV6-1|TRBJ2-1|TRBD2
CASRTGLAGIRNEQFF
TGTGCCAGCAGGACCGGACTAGCGGGGATAAGGAATGAGCAGTTCTTC
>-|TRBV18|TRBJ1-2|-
CASSPRSGTPRGLYGYTF
TGTGCCAGCTCACCTCGATCGGGTACTCCTAGGGGTCTCTATGGCTACACCTTC
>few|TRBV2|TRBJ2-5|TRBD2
CAGGGLAGDQETQYF
TGTGCCGGGGGGGGTCTAGCGGGGGACCAAGAGACCCAGTACTTC
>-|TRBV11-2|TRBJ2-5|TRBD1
CASSADRGRTQYF
TGTGCCAGCAGCGCGGACAGGGGTCGGACCCAGTACTTC
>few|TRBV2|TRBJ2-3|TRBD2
CATVRGTSGRDTQYF
TGTGCCACCGTTCGCGGGACTAGCGGGAGGGATACGCAGTATTTT
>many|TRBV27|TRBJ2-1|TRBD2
CASSNYTGLVLGEQFF
TGTGCCAGCAGTAACTATACGGGACTAGTCCTCGGTGAGCAGTTCTTC
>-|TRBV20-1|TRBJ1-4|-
CSARVLNRVAGEKLFF
TGCAGTGCTAGAGTCTTGAACAGGGTTGCAGGTGAAAAACTGTTTTTT
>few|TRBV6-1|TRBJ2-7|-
CATRPRLTSYEQYF
TGTGCCACCCGCCCTAGACTGACCTCCTACGAGCAGTACTTC
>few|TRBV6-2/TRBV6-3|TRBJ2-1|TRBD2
CASRRTSVAYNEQFF
TGTGCCAGCAGACGGACTAGCGTAGCCTACAATGAGCAGTTCTTC
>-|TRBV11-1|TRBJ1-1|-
CASSQGRPQAFF
TGTGCCAGCAGCCAGGGAAGGCCTCAAGCTTTCTTT
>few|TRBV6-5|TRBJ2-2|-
CASSYEGDLNTGELFF
TGTGCCAGCAGTTATGAGGGCGACCTGAACACCGGGGAGCTGTTTTTT
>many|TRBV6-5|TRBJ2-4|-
CASSYSPDPGGNIQYF
TGTGCCAGCAGTTACTCTCCAGACCCCGGGGGAAACATTCAGTACTTC
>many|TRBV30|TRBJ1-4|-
CAWSITKGSLSEKLFF
TGTGCCTGGAGCATCACGAAGGGATCCCTCTCCGAAAAACTGTTTTTT
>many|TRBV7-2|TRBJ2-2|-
CASSSSVVGELFF
TGTGCCAGCAGCTCCTCGGTGGTAGGGGAGCTGTTTTTT
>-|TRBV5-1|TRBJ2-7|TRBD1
CASSGQGALGEQYF
TGCGCCAGCAGCGGACAGGGGGCGTTGGGCGAGCAGTACTTC
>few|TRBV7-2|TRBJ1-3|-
CASSLGSSQSGNTIYF
TGTGCCAGCAGCTTAGGAAGCAGCCAGTCTGGAAACACCATATATTTT
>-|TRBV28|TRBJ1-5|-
CASSTDRSQHF
TGTGCCAGCAGTACTGACAGATCGCAGCATTTT
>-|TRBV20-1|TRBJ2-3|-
CSATQSVSSHLTDTQYF
TGCAGTGCTACGCAGAGTGTCAGCTCACACTTAACAGATACGCAGTATTTT
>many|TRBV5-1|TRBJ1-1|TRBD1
CASTFSGGTEAFF
TGCGCCAGCACGTTCTCAGGGGGCACTGAAGCTTTCTTT
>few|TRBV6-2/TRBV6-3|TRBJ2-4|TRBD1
CASSKSTGQNIQYF
TGTGCCAGCAGCAAATCGACAGGGCAAAACATTCAGTACTTC
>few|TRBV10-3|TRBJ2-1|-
CAISERASSYNEQFF
TGTGCCATCAGTGAAAGAGCGAGTTCCTACAATGAGCAGTTCTTC
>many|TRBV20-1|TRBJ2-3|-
CSSERADTQYF
TGCAGTTCGGAGAGAGCAGATACGCAGTATTTT
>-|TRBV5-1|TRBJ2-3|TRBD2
CASSAGGLSTDTQYF
TGCGCCAGCAGCGCGGGGGGCCTTAGCACAGATACGCAGTATTTT
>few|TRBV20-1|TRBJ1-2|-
CSARGWNYGYTF
TGCAGTGCTAGGGGTTGGAACTATGGCTACACCTTC
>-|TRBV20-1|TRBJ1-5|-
CSARAGDSHQPQHF
TGCAGTGCACGGGCCGGGGATAGCCATCAGCCCCAGCATTTT
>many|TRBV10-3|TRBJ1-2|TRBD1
CAISEGTGDNYGYTF
TGTGCCATCAGTGAGGGGACAGGGGATAACTATGGCTACACCTTC